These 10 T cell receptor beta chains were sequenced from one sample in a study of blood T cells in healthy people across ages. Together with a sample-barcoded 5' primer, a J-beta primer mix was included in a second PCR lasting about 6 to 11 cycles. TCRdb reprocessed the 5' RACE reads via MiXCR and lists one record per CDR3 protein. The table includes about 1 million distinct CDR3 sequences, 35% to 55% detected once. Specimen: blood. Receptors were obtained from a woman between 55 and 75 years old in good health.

CDR3 protein: CASSREGQGDYEQYF. The CDR3 DNA sequence: TGTGCCAGCAGCCGAGAGGGTCAAGGGGACTACGAGCAGTACTTC. V and J are TRBV3-1 and TRBJ2-7, with D possibly being TRBD1 or TRBD2 (5 bases each). The CDR3 loop spans 15 amino acids. CDR1 and CDR2 from the germline V gene are LGHDT and YNNKEL (reference sequence). V was clipped by 4 bases and J by 3 bases, with 16 bases between them.

The CDR3 DNA sequence: TGCAGTGCTAAGGGAAGAGTGTGGGACAATGAGCAGTTCTTC. This encodes CSAKGRVWDNEQFF. The V gene is TRBV20-1, the J gene TRBJ2-1; D gene uncertain. The CDR3 is 14 residues long. The V end was cut by 4 bases, the J end by 5 bases, with 15 bases between. The germline V gene has CDR1 DFQATT and CDR2 SNEGSKA (reference sequence).

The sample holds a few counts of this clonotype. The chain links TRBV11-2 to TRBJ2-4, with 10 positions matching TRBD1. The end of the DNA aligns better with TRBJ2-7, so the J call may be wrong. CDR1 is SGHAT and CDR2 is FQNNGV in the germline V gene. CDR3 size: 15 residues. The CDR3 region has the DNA TGTGCCAGCAGCCCTACCGGGACAGGGGACAACGAGCAGTACTTC. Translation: CASSPTGTGDNEQYF.

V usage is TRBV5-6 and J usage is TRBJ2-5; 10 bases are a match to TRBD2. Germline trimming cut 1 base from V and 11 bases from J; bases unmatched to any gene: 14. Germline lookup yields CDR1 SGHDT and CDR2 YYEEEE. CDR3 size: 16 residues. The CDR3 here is CASSLTGAGGPDEQYF. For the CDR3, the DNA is TGTGCCAGCAGCTTGACCGGAGCGGGAGGGCCGGATGAGCAGTACTTC.

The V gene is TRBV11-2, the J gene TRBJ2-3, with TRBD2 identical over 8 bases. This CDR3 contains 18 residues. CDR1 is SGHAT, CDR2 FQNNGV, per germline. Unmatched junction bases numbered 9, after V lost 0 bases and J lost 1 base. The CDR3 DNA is TGTGCCAGCAGCTTAGACCCCAGCGGGAGCTTCGGCACAGATACGCAGTATTTT. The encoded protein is CASSLDPSGSFGTDTQYF.

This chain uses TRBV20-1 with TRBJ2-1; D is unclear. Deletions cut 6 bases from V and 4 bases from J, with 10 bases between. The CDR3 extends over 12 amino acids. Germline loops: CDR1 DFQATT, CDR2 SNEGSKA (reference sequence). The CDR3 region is CSATELYNEQFF. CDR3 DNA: TGCAGTGCCACGGAACTGTACAATGAGCAGTTCTTC.

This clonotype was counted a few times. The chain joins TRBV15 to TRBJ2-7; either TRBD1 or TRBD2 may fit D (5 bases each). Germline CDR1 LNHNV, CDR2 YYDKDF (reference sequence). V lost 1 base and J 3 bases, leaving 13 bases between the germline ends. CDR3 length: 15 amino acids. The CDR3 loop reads CATSRVGGRRYEQYF. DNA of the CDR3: TGTGCCACCAGCAGAGTTGGGGGACGCCGCTACGAGCAGTACTTC.

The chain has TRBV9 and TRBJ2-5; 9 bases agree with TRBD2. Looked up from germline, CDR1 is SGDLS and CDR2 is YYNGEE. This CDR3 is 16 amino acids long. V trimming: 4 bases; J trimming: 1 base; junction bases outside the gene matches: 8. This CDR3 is CASSPRGSGSQETQYF. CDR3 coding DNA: TGTGCCAGCAGCCCCCGGGGTAGCGGGAGCCAAGAGACCCAGTACTTC.

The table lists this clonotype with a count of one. The CDR3 region is CSADSGQGFGTQYF. DNA for the CDR3: TGCAGCGCCGACTCGGGACAGGGCTTTGGTACGCAGTATTTT. The J gene is TRBJ2-3, the V gene TRBV29-1, with 9 nucleotides matching TRBD1. Per the germline V gene, CDR1 is SQVTM and CDR2 is ANQGSEA. This CDR3 region has 14 residues. Unmatched junction bases numbered 13, after V lost 7 bases and J lost 8 bases.

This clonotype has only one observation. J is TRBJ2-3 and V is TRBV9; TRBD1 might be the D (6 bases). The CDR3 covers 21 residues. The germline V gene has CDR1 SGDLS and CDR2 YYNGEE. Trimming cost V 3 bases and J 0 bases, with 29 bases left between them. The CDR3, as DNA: TGTGCCAGCAGCGCCCCCGGGACACCGACCGAAGACCTTACTAGCACAGATACGCAGTATTTT. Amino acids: CASSAPGTPTEDLTSTDTQYF.